This TCR beta chain was recorded in a study of blood T cell repertoires in COVID-19. In the study overall: Acute-phase and convalescent COVID-19 samples originated in the United States, Italy and Spain. The analysed material was cDNA or gDNA that came from T cells, B-cell-depleted T cells, or PBMCs.

Using immunoSEQ multiplex PCR, the repertoire was profiled, and TCRdb retains in-frame clones only, with some absent. Of a few hundred thousand clones detected, 70% to 90% appear once; the ten largest clones hold around 4.2%. V gave up 8 bases and J gave up 11 bases, with 18 bases separating them. This CDR3 is built from 12 residues. The V gene's germline CDR1 is MNHEY and CDR2 SVGAGI. The TCR comes from a woman between 50 and 59 years old with active or convalescent COVID-19. The chain recombines TRBV6-5 with TRBJ1-1; the D gene is possibly TRBD1 (6 bases). Sequencing was performed on peripheral blood. The CDR3 sequence: CASGTTGLGAFF. CDR3 coding DNA: TGTGCCAGCGGAACTACAGGGTTAGGGGCTTTCTTT.